A selection of T cell receptor beta chains follows, all from one sample in a study of cytomegalovirus exposure and HLA in healthy donors. Generated by immunoSEQ multiplex PCR, the TCRdb table keeps only in-frame clones and is missing some. The sample holds about 150,000 clones, 75% to 90% seen once. Sequencing was done on a sample of PBMCs. Source of these receptors: a man aged 18 to 30 in good health and CMV-seropositive. The conserved cysteine and the conserved F or W are not part of the CDR3 here. A D gene is named only where the DNA matches it firmly.

TRBV6-6,TRBJ1-1,.,ASSLTSQGEAF
TRBV4-1,TRBJ2-2,TRBD1,ASSLGQVFGELF
TRBV16,TRBJ2-7,TRBD1,ASSYTGVEQY
TRBV19,TRBJ2-2,.,ASSMWGRNTGELF
TRBV27,TRBJ2-7,TRBD1,ASSTGTGVLYEQY
TRBV13,TRBJ1-1,TRBD1,ASSSRGPRTEAF
TRBV7-9,TRBJ2-2,TRBD1,ASSRTGTGELF
TRBV2,TRBJ1-2,TRBD1,ASSPTGEGGYT
TRBV6-4,TRBJ2-1,TRBD2,ASSELAGSYNEQF
TRBV29-1,TRBJ2-3,.,SPPWAQGDTQY
TRBV7-2,TRBJ1-2,TRBD1,ASSFGTGAVGDYGYT
TRBV7-2,TRBJ1-2,TRBD1,ASSQGTGTYGYT
TRBV27,TRBJ2-7,.,ASNTVRTSNLWEQY
TRBV2,TRBJ2-2,TRBD2,ASSEAWASGRRELF
TRBV7-9,TRBJ2-1,TRBD2,ASRQAGPALDNEQF
TRBV9,TRBJ1-2,TRBD1,ASSVAATGDYGYT
TRBV30,TRBJ2-6,TRBD2,AWRGLAGSGANVLT
TRBV29-1,TRBJ2-7,.,SARVVQGYEQY
TRBV4-3,TRBJ2-7,TRBD1,ASSPIGPPKRTGGMDSYEQY
TRBV6-5,TRBJ2-7,TRBD2,ASRTSGESYEQY
TRBV5-1,TRBJ2-1,TRBD2,ASSPGLAFNEQF
TRBV14,TRBJ1-5,TRBD1,ASRPGQVPSNQPQH
TRBV29-1,TRBJ2-1,.,SVGTLILGGEQF
TRBV4-1,TRBJ2-7,.,ASSQANEQY
TRBV5-1,TRBJ2-5,TRBD2,ASSLTSGGNQETQY
TRBV7-2,TRBJ2-1,.,ASSSGSTTEQF
TRBV29-1,TRBJ2-3,.,SVEGTGETDTQY
TRBV11-2,TRBJ2-1,.,ASSPGRASYNEQF
TRBV11-2,TRBJ2-1,.,ASSPAGAAYNEQF